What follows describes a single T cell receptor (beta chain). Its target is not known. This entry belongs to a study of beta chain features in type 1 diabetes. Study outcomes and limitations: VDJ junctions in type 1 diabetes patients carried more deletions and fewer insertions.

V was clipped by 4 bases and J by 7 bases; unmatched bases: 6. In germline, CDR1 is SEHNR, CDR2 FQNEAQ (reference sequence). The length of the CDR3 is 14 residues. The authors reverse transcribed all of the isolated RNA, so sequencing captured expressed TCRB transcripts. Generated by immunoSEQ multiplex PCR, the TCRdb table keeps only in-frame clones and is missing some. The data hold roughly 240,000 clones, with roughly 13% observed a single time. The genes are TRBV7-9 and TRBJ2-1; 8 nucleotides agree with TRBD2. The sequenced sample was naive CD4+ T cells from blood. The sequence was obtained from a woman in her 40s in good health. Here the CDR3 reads CASSSQTSVNEQFF. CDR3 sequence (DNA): TGTGCCAGCAGCTCGCAGACTAGCGTGAATGAGCAGTTCTTC. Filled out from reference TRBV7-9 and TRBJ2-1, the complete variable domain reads DTGVSQNPRHKITKRGQNVTFRCDPISEHNRLYWYRQTLGQGPEFLTYFQNEAQLEKSRLLSDRFSAERPKGSFSTLEIQRTEQGDSAMYLCASSSQTSVNEQFFGPGTRLTVL.